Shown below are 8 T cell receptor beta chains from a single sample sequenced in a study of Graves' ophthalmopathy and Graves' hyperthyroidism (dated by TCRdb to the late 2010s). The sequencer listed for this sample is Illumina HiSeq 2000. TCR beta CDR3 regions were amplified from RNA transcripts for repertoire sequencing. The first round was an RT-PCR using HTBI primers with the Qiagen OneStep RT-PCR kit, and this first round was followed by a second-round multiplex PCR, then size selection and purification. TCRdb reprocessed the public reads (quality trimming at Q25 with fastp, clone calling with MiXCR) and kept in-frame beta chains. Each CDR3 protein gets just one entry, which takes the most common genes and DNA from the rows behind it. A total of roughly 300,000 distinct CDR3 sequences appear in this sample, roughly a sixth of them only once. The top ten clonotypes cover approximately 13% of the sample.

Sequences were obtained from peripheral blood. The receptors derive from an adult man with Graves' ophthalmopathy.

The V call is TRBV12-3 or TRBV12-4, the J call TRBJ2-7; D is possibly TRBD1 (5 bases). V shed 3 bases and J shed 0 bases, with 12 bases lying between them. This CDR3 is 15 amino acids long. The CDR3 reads CASSLVQGTSYEQYF. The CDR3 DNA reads TGTGCCAGCAGTTTGGTTCAGGGTACCTCCTACGAGCAGTACTTC.

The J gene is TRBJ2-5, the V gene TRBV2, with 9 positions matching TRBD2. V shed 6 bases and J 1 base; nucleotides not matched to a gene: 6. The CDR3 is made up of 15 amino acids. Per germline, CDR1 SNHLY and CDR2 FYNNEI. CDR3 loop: CASSDFSGSQETQYF. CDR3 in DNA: TGTGCCAGCAGCGACTTTAGCGGGAGCCAAGAGACCCAGTACTTC. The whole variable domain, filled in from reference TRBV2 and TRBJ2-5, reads EPEVTQTPSHQVTQMGQEVILRCVPISNHLYFYWYRQILGQKVEFLVSFYNNEISEKSEIFDDQFSVERPDGSNFTLKIRSTKLEDSAMYFCASSDFSGSQETQYFGPGTRLLVL.

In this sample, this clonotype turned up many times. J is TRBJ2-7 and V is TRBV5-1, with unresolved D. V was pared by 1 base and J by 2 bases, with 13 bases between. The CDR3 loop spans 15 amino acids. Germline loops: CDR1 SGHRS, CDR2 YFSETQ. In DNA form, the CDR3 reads TGCGCCAGCAGCTTGATGGGTTCCCCGGCCTACGAGCAGTACTTC. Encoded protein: CASSLMGSPAYEQYF.

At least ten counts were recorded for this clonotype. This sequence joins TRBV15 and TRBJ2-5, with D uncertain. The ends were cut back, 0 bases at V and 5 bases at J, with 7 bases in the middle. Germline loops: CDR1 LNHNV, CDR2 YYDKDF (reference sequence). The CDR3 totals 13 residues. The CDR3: CATSRDRIETQYF. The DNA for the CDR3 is TGTGCCACCAGCAGAGATCGAATTGAGACCCAGTACTTC.

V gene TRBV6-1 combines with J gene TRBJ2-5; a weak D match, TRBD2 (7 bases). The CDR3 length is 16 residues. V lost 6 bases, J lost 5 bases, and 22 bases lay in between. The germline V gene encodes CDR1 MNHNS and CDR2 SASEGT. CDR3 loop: CASSASGRGNRETQYF. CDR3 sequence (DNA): TGTGCCAGCAGCGCGTCAGGGAGGGGGAATAGGGAGACCCAGTACTTC.

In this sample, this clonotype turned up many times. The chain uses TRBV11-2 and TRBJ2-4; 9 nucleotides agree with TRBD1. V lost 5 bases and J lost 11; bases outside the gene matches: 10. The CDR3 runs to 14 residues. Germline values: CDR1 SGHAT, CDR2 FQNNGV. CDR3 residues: CASSPRTGATVQYF. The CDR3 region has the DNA TGTGCCAGCAGCCCCAGGACAGGGGCCACCGTTCAGTACTTC. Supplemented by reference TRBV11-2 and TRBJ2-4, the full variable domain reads EAGVAQSPRYKIIEKRQSVAFWCNPISGHATLYWYQQILGQGPKLLIQFQNNGVVDDSQLPKDRFSAERLKGVDSTLKIQPAKLEDSAVYLCASSPRTGATVQYFGAGTRLSVL.

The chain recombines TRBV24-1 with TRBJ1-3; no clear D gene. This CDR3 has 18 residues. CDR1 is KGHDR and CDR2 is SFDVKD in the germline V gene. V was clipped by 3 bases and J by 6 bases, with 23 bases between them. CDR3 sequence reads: CATSDPRRAGPKQNTIYF. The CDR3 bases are TGTGCCACCAGTGATCCCCGGCGGGCAGGCCCTAAACAAAACACCATATATTTT.

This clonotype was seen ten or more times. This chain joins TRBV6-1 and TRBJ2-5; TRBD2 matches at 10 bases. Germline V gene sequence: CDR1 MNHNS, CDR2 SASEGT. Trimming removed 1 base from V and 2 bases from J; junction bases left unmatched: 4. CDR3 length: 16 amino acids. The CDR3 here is CASSEGLAGVQETQYF. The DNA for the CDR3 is TGTGCCAGCAGTGAAGGTCTAGCGGGAGTTCAAGAGACCCAGTACTTC.